The 21 T cell receptor beta chains below were found in one sample sequenced in a study of cytotoxic CD8 clonotypes in ibrutinib-treated CLL. The method was immunoSEQ multiplex PCR; TCRdb's version includes in-frame clones alone and lacks a portion of them. The data contain some 150,000 clones, 60% to 80% of them seen just once; the ten biggest clones take up around a quarter. Sequenced here: PBMCs, sampled after 12 months of ibrutinib treatment. The receptors were gathered from a human donor with chronic lymphocytic leukemia.

The V gene is TRBV27, the J gene TRBJ2-5; 10 bases agree with TRBD1. Per germline, CDR1 MNHEY and CDR2 SMNVEV (reference sequence). The CDR3 covers 13 residues. V lost 5 bases, J lost 5 bases, and 2 bases stayed unmatched. The CDR3 DNA follows: TGTGCCAGCAGTGACAGGGGGCGGGAGACCCAGTACTTC. This sequence encodes CASSDRGRETQYF.

V gene TRBV7-8 combines with J gene TRBJ2-1; the D call may be TRBD1 or TRBD2 (5 bases each). Germline CDR1 reads SGHVS; CDR2 reads FQNEAQ. The CDR3 covers 15 residues. V was trimmed by 4 bases and J by 0 bases, leaving 10 bases between them. This CDR3 is CASSSGAASYNEQFF. In DNA, the CDR3 is TGTGCCAGCAGCTCCGGGGCCGCCTCCTACAATGAGCAGTTCTTC.

This rearrangement joins TRBV28 to TRBJ2-5, with 8 bases matching TRBD1. The CDR3 extends over 14 amino acids. With V trimmed by 3 bases and J by 5 bases, 5 bases remained unmatched. Germline CDR1 and CDR2: MDHEN and SYDVKM. The CDR3 region is CASSFQGAVETQYF. The CDR3 bases are TGTGCCAGCAGTTTTCAGGGGGCAGTGGAGACCCAGTACTTC.

This clone has only a few counts. The J gene is TRBJ2-4, the V gene TRBV5-4; D gene ambiguous. CDR3 length: 13 residues. CDR1 and CDR2 (germline): SGHNT, YYREEE (reference sequence). Trimming cost V 4 bases and J 5 bases, with 10 bases left between them. CDR3 nucleotide sequence: TGTGCCAGCAGCCCCCGGGCGCAAAACATTCAGTACTTC. It specifies CASSPRAQNIQYF.

The chain combines TRBV18 with TRBJ1-1, with D perhaps matching TRBD1 (5 bases). This CDR3 contains 16 residues. The germline V and J ends were trimmed by 1 base and 3 bases, with 15 bases remaining between them. The germline V gene has CDR1 KGHSH and CDR2 LQKENI. In DNA form, the CDR3 reads TGTGCCAGCTCACCACAGTTGTCTAGAGGGGACACTGAAGCTTTCTTT. The encoded protein is CASSPQLSRGDTEAFF.

This rearrangement joins TRBV11-2 to TRBJ2-4, with 12 bases lining up with TRBD2. V lost 11 bases and J lost 0; bases outside the gene matches: 5. This CDR3 has 15 amino acids. Germline V gives CDR1 SGHAT, CDR2 FQNNGV. The CDR3 reads CAGTSGPIAKNIQYF. DNA of the CDR3: TGTGCCGGGACTAGCGGGCCGATAGCCAAAAACATTCAGTACTTC.

The CDR3 DNA sequence: TGTGCCAGCGCTCGGGGGACAGGGTCCTACGAGCAGTACTTC. Protein sequence: CASARGTGSYEQYF. The rearrangement uses TRBV25-1 and TRBJ2-5; 9 nucleotides align to TRBD1. Matching the DNA end better, TRBJ2-7 makes the J call doubtful. Germline V CDR1 and CDR2: MGHDK, SYGVNS. The CDR3 loop spans 14 amino acids.

The chain has TRBV7-9 and TRBJ2-5; perhaps TRBD2 as D (6 bases). The CDR3 sequence is 15 residues long. Germline V gene lookup returns CDR1 SEHNR and CDR2 FQNEAQ (reference sequence). V was trimmed by 5 bases and J by 14 bases, leaving 27 bases between them. The chain's CDR3 is CASSLTGGTPGEAYF. DNA of the CDR3: TGTGCCAGCAGCCTCACAGGTGGTACCCCGGGGGAGGCCTACTTC.

A single count supports this clone. The chain couples TRBV12-5 to TRBJ2-5; 9 nucleotides agree with TRBD1. Germline V CDR1 and CDR2: LGHNT, FRNRAP. CDR3 length: 15 residues. V dropped 1 base and J dropped 5; count of bases not matched to a gene: 5. The CDR3 DNA reads TGTGCTAGTGGTTTGGCCAAAACAGGGGGCGAGACCCAGTACTTC. Its translation is CASGLAKTGGETQYF.

The DNA for the CDR3 is TGTGCCAGCTCATGGGGATGGGGGGATAGGGAAGCTTTCTTT. This gives the protein CASSWGWGDREAFF. The chain joins TRBV27 to TRBJ1-1; maybe TRBD1 (5 bases). Trimming took 8 bases from V and 8 from J, leaving 21 bases between them. This CDR3 comprises 14 residues. The germline CDR1 and CDR2 sequences are MNHEY and SMNVEV (reference sequence).

The table lists this clone with a few counts. The chain carries TRBV19 and TRBJ1-5; D is possibly TRBD1 (5 bases). The CDR3 loop spans 13 amino acids. The germline V gene has CDR1 LNHDA and CDR2 SQIVND (reference sequence). V gave up 5 bases and J gave up 6 bases, with 11 bases separating them. The CDR3 sequence is CASSAWGGQPQHF. The CDR3 nucleotides are TGTGCCAGTAGTGCCTGGGGCGGTCAGCCCCAGCATTTT.

This clone occurred once. The chain carries TRBV2 and TRBJ1-1, with TRBD1 identical over 10 bases. The germline CDR1 and CDR2 sequences are SNHLY and FYNNEI. Losses at the gene ends were 7 bases for V and 2 bases for J; bases not matched to a gene: 10. The CDR3 spans 16 residues. The CDR3 DNA reads TGTGCCAGCATCTCCGGGACAGGGGTAATCAACACTGAAGCTTTCTTT. Its protein is CASISGTGVINTEAFF.

This sequence joins TRBV18 and TRBJ1-1; 8 positions agree with TRBD1. The germline gives CDR1 KGHSH, CDR2 LQKENI. Germline trimming cut 8 bases from V and 3 bases from J; bases unmatched to any gene: 11. The CDR3 totals 15 residues. The CDR3 nucleotides read TGTGCCAGCACACAAAACAGGGGGACGGACACTGAAGCTTTCTTT. It encodes CASTQNRGTDTEAFF.

This chain links TRBV27 with TRBJ1-3; TRBD1 matches 8 bases. The CDR3 spans 15 residues. Looked up from germline, CDR1 is MNHEY and CDR2 is SMNVEV (reference sequence). Trimming cost V 5 bases and J 1 base; bases outside gene matches: 4. In nucleotides, the CDR3 is TGTGCCAGCAGTCCGACAGGGGTTTCTGGAAACACCATATATTTT. Translation gives CASSPTGVSGNTIYF.

The chain carries TRBV13 and TRBJ2-5; D might be TRBD2 (6 bases). CDR3 length: 15 residues. CDR1 PRHDT and CDR2 FYEKMQ come from the germline V gene (reference sequence). V was shortened by 0 bases and J by 4 bases, with 12 bases between the two germline ends. In DNA, the CDR3 is TGTGCCAGCAGCTTAGGCGGATGGGGAGGAGAGACCCAGTACTTC. As protein: CASSLGGWGGETQYF.

The chain recombines TRBV6-5 with TRBJ2-3; 11 nucleotides line up with TRBD1. In germline, CDR1 is MNHEY, CDR2 SVGAGI. The CDR3 loop spans 15 amino acids. V was clipped by 5 bases and J by 3 bases; unmatched bases: 4. CDR3: CASSPGQGATDTQYF. The CDR3 nucleotides read TGTGCCAGCAGTCCCGGACAGGGGGCAACAGATACGCAGTATTTT.

V and J are TRBV14 and TRBJ2-7, with 13 bases that match TRBD2. The trim removed 11 bases at V and 3 bases at J, leaving 4 bases unmatched. Per the germline V gene, CDR1 is SGHDN and CDR2 is FVKESK. The CDR3 has 13 residues. CDR3 bases: TGTGCCTCGGGACTAGCGGGATTCTACGAGCAGTACTTC. It specifies CASGLAGFYEQYF.

V gene TRBV6-5 combines with J gene TRBJ2-5; D gene uncertain. The J call may be faulty, since TRBJ2-7 better matches the DNA end. This CDR3 has 12 amino acids. Germline assignment: CDR1 MNHEY and CDR2 SVGAGI. This chain's CDR3 is CASSPDRYEQYF. The CDR3 DNA follows: TGTGCCAGCAGTCCCGACCGGTACGAGCAGTACTTC.

The V call is TRBV4-1, the J call TRBJ2-3, with D uncertain. Germline CDR1 and CDR2: MGHRA and YSYEKL. Trimming pared 0 bases from V and 5 bases from J, leaving 9 bases between. The CDR3 consists of 14 residues. CDR3 sequence (DNA): TGCGCCAGCAGCCAAGAGCTAGTTCAAGATACGCAGTATTTT. This encodes CASSQELVQDTQYF.

The rearrangement joins TRBV7-2 to TRBJ2-7, with TRBD2 identical over 8 bases. The CDR3 consists of 15 residues. In germline, CDR1 is SGHTA, CDR2 FQGNSA. V shed 2 bases and J 4 bases; nucleotides not matched to a gene: 7. The CDR3 bases are TGTGCCAGCAGCTTACAAGCGGGAGTAGAGTACGAGCAGTACTTC. Its protein product is CASSLQAGVEYEQYF.

J is TRBJ2-2 and V is TRBV6-6, with TRBD1 matching 9 bases. Germline V gene data show CDR1 as MNHNY and CDR2 as SVGAGI (reference sequence). J gave up 3 bases and V 5 bases, and 7 bases lay outside the gene matches. The CDR3 runs to 16 residues. CDR3: CASSPPGQGHTGELFF. Written as DNA, the CDR3 is TGTGCCAGCAGTCCTCCGGGACAGGGTCACACCGGGGAGCTGTTTTTT.